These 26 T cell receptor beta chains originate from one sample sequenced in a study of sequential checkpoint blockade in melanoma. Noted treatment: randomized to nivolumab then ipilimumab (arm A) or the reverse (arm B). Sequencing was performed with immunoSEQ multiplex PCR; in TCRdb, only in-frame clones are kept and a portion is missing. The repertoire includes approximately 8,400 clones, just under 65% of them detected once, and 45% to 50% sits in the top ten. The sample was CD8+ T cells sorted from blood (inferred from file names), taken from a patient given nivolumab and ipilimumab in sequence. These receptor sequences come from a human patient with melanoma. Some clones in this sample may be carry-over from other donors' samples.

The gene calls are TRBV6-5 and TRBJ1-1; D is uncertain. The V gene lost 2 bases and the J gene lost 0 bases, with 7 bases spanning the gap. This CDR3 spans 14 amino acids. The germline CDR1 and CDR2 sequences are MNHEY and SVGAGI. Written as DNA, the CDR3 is TGTGCCAGCAGTTACGGGCAGATGAACACTGAAGCTTTCTTT. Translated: CASSYGQMNTEAFF.

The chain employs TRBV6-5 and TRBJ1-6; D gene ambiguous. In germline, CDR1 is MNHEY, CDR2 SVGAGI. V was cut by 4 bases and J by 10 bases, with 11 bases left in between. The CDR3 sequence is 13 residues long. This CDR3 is CASSWAYRSPLHF. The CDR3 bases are TGTGCCAGCAGTTGGGCGTATCGCTCACCCCTCCACTTT.

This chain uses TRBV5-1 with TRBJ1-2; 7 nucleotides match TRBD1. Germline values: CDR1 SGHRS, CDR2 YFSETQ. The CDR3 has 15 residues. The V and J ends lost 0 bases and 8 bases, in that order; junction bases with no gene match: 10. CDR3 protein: CASSLAAGGLRGYTF. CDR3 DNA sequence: TGCGCCAGCAGCTTGGCCGCAGGGGGGCTGAGGGGCTACACCTTC.

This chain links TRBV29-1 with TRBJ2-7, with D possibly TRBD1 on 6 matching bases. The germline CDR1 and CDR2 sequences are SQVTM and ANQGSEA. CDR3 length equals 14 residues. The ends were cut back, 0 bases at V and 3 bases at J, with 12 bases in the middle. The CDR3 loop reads CSVEEGRGGYEQYF. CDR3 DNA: TGCAGCGTTGAAGAAGGCAGGGGTGGCTACGAGCAGTACTTC.

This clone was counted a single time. CDR3: CASSVGTGGFTGNQPQHF. CDR3 bases: TGTGCCAGCAGCGTAGGGACAGGGGGATTTACCGGCAATCAGCCCCAGCATTTT. The genes are TRBV9 and TRBJ1-5; TRBD1 matches 10 bases. The CDR3 sequence is 18 residues long. Germline CDR1 is SGDLS and CDR2 is YYNGEE. The V and J ends lost 0 bases and 2 bases, in that order; junction bases with no gene match: 8. Using reference TRBV9 and TRBJ1-5 for the parts outside the CDR3, the full variable domain is DSGVTQTPKHLITATGQRVTLRCSPRSGDLSVYWYQQSLDQGLQFLIQYYNGEERAKGNILERFSAQQFPDLHSELNLSSLELGDSALYFCASSVGTGGFTGNQPQHFGDGTRLSIL.

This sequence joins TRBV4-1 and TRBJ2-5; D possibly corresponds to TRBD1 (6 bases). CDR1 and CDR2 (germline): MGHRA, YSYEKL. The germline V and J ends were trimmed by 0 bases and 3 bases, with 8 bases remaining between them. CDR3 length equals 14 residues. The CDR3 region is CASSQDRTEETQYF. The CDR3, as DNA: TGCGCCAGCAGCCAAGATAGGACAGAAGAGACCCAGTACTTC.

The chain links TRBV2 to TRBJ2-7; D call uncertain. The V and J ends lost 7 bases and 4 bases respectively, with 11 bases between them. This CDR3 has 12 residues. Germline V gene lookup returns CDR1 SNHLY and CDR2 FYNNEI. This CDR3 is CASIIGDYEQYF. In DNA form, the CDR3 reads TGTGCCAGCATTATCGGAGATTACGAGCAGTACTTC.

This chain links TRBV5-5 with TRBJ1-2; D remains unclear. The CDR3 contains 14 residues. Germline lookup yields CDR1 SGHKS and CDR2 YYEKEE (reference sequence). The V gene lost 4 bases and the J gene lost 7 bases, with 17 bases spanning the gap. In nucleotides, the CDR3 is TGTGCCAGCAGCCAAGGGTTGGAGGGTTTTGGCTACACCTTC. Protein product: CASSQGLEGFGYTF.

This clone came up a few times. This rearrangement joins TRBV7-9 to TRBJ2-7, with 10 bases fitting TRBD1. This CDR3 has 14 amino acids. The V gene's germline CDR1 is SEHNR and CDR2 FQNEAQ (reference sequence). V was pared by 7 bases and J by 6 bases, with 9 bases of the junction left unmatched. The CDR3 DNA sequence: TGTGCCAGCACACGAGGGACAGGGGCGGCCGAGCAGTACTTC. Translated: CASTRGTGAAEQYF.

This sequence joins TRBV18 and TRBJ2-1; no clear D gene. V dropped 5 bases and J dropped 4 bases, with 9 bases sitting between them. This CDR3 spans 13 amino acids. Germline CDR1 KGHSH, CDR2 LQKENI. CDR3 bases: TGTGCCAGCTCATCCCTCTCTTACAATGAGCAGTTCTTC. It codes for CASSSLSYNEQFF.

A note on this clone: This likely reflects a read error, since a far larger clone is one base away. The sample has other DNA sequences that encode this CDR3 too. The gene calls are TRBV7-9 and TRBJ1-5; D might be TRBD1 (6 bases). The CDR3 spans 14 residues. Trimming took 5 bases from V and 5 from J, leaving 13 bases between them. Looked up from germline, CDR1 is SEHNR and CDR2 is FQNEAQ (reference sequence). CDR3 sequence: CASSPDRKYQPQHF. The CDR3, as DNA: TGTGCCAGCAGCCCCGACAGGAAATATCAGCCCCAGCATTTT.

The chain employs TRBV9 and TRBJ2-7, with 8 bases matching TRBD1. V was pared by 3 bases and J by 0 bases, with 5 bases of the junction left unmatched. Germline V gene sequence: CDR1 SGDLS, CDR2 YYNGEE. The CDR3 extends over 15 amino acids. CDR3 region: CASSEGTGRSYEQYF. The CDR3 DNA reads TGTGCCAGCAGCGAGGGGACAGGACGCTCCTACGAGCAGTACTTC.

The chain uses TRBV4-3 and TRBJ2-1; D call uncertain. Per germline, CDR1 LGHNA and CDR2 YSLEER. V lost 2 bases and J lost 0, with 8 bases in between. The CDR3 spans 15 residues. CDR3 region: CASSQHASSYNEQFF. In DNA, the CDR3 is TGCGCCAGCAGCCAACATGCTAGCTCCTACAATGAGCAGTTCTTC.

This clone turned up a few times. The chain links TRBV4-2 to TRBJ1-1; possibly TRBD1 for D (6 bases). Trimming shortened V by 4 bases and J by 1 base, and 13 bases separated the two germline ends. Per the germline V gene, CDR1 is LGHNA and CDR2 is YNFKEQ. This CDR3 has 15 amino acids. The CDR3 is CASSRLTGTNTEAFF. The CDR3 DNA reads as TGTGCCAGCAGCCGCCTGACAGGTACGAACACTGAAGCTTTCTTT.

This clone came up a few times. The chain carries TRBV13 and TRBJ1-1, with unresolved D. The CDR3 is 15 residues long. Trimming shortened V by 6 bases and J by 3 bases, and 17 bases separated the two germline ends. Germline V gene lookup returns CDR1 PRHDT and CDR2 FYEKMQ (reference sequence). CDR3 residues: CASSLEALADTEAFF. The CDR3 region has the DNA TGTGCCAGCAGTTTGGAGGCCCTCGCGGACACTGAAGCTTTCTTT.

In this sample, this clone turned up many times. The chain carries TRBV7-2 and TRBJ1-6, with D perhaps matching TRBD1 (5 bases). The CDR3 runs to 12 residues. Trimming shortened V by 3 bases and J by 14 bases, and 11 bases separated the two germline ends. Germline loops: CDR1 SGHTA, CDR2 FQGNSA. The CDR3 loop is CASSFGSGALHF. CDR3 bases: TGTGCCAGCAGCTTCGGGTCGGGGGCCCTCCACTTT.

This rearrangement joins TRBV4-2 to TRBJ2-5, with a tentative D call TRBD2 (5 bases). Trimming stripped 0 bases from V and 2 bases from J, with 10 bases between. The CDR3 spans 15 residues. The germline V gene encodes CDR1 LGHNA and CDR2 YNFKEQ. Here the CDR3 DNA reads TGTGCCAGCAGCCAAGAGCGAAGGACTCAAGAGACCCAGTACTTC. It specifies CASSQERRTQETQYF.

The CDR3 nucleotides read TGCGCCAGCAGCCGGTTCCGGGACAGCTATGGCTACACCTTC. Translating gives CASSRFRDSYGYTF. This chain uses TRBV4-3 with TRBJ1-2; 7 bases match TRBD1. Germline-derived CDR1 and CDR2 are LGHNA and YSLEER. The CDR3 runs to 14 residues. V was pared by 4 bases and J by 4 bases, with 6 bases of the junction left unmatched.

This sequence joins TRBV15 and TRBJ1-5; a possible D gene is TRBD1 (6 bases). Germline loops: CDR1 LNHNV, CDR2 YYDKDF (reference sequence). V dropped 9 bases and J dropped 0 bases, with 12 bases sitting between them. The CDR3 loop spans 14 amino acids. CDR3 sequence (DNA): TGTGCCACTGCGGACAGTTATAGCAATCAGCCCCAGCATTTT. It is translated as CATADSYSNQPQHF.

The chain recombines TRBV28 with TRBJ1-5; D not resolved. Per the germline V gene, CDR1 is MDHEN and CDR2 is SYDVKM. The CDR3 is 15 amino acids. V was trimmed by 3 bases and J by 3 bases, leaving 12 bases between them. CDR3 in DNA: TGTGCCAGCAGTTTGGAAGAACAGATCAATCAGCCCCAGCATTTT. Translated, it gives CASSLEEQINQPQHF. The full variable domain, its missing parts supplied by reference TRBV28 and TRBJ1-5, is DVKVTQSSRYLVKRTGEKVFLECVQDMDHENMFWYRQDPGLGLRLIYFSYDVKMKEKGDIPEGYSVSREKKERFSLILESASTNQTSMYLCASSLEEQINQPQHFGDGTRLSIL.

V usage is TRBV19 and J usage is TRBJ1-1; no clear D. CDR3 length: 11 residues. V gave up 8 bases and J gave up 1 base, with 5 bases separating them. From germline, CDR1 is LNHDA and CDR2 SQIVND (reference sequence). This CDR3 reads CASFRNTEAFF. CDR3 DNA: TGTGCCAGTTTTAGGAACACTGAAGCTTTCTTT.

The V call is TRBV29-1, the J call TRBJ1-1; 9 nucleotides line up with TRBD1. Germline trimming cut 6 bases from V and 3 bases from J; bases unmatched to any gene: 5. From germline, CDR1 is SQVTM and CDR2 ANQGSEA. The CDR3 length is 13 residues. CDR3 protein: CSVPQGADTEAFF. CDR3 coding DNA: TGCAGCGTACCACAGGGGGCGGACACTGAAGCTTTCTTT.

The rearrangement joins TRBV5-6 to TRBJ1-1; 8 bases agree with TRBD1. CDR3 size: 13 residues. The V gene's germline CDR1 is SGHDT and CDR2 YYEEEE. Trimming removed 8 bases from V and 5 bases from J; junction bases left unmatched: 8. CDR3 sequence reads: CARTSQGGTEAFF. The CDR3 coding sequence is TGTGCCAGAACATCACAGGGGGGGACTGAAGCTTTCTTT. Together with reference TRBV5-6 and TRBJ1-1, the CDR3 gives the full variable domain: DAGVTQSPTHLIKTRGQQVTLRCSPKSGHDTVSWYQQALGQGPQFIFQYYEEEERQRGNFPDRFSGHQFPNYSSELNVNALLLGDSALYLCARTSQGGTEAFFGQGTRLTVV.

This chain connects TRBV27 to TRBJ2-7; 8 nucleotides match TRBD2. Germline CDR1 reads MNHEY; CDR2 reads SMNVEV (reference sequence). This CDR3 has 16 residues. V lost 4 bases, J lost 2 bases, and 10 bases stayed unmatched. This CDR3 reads CASSSLFPAGAYEQYF. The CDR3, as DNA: TGTGCCAGCAGTTCCCTCTTTCCAGCGGGGGCCTACGAGCAGTACTTC.

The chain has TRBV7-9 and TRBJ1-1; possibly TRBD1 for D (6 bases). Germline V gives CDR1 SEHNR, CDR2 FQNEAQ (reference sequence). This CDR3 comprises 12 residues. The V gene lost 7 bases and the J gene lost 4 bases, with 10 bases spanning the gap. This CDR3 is CASKGGGTEAFF. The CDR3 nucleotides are TGTGCCAGCAAGGGGGGGGGCACTGAAGCTTTCTTT.

CDR3 residues: CASFLRDRDFGVNSGANVLTF. For the CDR3, the DNA is TGTGCCAGCTTCCTCCGGGACAGGGATTTCGGCGTGAATTCTGGGGCCAACGTCCTGACTTTC. V is TRBV18 and J is TRBJ2-6; 9 nucleotides match TRBD1. The junction had 20 bases not matched to a gene; V was cut back by 7 bases and J by 1 base. CDR3 size: 21 residues. CDR1 is KGHSH, CDR2 LQKENI, per germline.